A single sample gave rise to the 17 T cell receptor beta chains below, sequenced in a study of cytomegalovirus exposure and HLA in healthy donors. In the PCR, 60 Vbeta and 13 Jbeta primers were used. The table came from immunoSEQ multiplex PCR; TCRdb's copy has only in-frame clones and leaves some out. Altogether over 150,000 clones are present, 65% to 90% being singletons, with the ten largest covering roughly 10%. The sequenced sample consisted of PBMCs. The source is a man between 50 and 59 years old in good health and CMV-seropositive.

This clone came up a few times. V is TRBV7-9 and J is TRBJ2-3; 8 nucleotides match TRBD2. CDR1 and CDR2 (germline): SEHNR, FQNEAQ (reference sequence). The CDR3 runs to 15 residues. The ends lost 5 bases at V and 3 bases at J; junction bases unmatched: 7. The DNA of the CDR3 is TGTGCCAGCAGCCCGAGCGGGAGCTGGACAGATACGCAGTATTTT. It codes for CASSPSGSWTDTQYF.

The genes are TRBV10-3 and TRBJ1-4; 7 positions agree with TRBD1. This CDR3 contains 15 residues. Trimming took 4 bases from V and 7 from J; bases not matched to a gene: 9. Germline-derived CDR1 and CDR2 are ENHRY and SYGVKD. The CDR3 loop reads CAISGTGPSSEKLFF. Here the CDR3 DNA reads TGTGCCATCAGTGGGACAGGTCCCTCCTCTGAAAAACTGTTTTTT.

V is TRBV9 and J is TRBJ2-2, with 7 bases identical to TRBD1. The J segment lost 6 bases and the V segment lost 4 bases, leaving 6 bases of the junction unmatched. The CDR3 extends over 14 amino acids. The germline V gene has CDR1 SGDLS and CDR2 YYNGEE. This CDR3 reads CASSSRQGPGELFF. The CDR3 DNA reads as TGTGCCAGCAGCTCCCGACAGGGCCCCGGGGAGCTGTTTTTT.

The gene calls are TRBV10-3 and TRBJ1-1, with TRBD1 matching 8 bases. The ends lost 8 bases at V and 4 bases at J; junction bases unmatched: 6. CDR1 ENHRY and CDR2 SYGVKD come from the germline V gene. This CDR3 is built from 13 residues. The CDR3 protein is CAIGQGSGTEAFF. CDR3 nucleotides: TGTGCCATCGGACAGGGTAGCGGCACTGAAGCTTTCTTT.

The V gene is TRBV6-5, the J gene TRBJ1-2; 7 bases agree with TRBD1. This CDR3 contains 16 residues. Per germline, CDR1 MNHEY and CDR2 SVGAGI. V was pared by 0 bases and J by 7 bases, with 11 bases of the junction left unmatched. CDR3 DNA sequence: TGTGCCAGCAGTTACTCGGCCCCCCAACAGGGGTCTGGCTACACCTTC. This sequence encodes CASSYSAPQQGSGYTF.

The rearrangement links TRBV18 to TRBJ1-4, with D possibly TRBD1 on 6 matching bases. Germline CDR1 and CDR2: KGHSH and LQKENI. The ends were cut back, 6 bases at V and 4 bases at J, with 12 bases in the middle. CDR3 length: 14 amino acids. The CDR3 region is CASSPDRYNEKLFF. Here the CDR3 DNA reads TGTGCCAGCTCTCCCGACAGGTATAATGAAAAACTGTTTTTT.

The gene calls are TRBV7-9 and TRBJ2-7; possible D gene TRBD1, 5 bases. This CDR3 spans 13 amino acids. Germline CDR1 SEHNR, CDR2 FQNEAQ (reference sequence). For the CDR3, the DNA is TGTTCCGGAACAGGCCGTAGCTCCTACGAGCAGTACTTC. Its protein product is CSGTGRSSYEQYF.

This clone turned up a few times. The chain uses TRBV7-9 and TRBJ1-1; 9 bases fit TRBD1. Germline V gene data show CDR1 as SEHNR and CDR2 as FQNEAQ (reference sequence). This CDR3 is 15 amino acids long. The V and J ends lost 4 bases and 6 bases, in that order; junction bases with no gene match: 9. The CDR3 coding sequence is TGTGCCAGCAGCTCGACCGGGACAGGGTTGGCTGAAGCTTTCTTT. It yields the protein CASSSTGTGLAEAFF.

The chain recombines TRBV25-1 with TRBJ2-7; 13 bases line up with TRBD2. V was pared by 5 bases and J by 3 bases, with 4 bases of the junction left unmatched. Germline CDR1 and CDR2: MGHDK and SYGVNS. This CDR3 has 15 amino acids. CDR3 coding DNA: TGTGCCAGCAGTTCTCGGACTAGCGGGAGCTACGAGCAGTACTTC. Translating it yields CASSSRTSGSYEQYF.

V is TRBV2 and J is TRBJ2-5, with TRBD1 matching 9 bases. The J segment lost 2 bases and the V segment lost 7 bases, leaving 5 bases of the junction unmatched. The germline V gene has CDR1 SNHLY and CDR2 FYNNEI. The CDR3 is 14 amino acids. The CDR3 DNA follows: TGTGCCAGCACCCCAGGGACAGGGCAAGAGACCCAGTACTTC. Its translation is CASTPGTGQETQYF. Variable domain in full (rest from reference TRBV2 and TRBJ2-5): EPEVTQTPSHQVTQMGQEVILRCVPISNHLYFYWYRQILGQKVEFLVSFYNNEISEKSEIFDDQFSVERPDGSNFTLKIRSTKLEDSAMYFCASTPGTGQETQYFGPGTRLLVL.

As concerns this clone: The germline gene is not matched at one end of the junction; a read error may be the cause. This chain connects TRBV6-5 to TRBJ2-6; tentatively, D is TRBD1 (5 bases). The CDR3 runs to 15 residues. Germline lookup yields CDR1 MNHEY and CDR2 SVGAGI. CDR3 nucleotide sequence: TGTGCCAGCAGTTATTTTCAGTCTGGGGCCAACGGCCTGACTTTC. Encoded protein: CASSYFQSGANGLTF.

The CDR3 spells CASSWGQSYEQYF. The CDR3 DNA reads TGTGCCAGCAGTTGGGGACAGTCCTACGAGCAGTACTTC. The chain employs TRBV7-9 and TRBJ2-7; 7 nucleotides line up with TRBD1. This CDR3 comprises 13 residues. Germline CDR1 and CDR2: SEHNR and FQNEAQ (reference sequence). V lost 6 bases to trimming and J lost 1 base; unmatched junction nucleotides: 3. The variable domain in full, completed from reference TRBV7-9 and TRBJ2-7, reads DTGVSQNPRHKITKRGQNVTFRCDPISEHNRLYWYRQTLGQGPEFLTYFQNEAQLEKSRLLSDRFSAERPKGSFSTLEIQRTEQGDSAMYLCASSWGQSYEQYFGPGTRLTVT.

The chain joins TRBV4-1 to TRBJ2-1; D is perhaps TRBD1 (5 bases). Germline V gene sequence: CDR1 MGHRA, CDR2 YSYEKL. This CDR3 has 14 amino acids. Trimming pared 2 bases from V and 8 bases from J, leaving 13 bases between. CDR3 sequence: CASSQKLEGDEQFF. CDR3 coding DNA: TGCGCCAGCAGCCAAAAATTAGAAGGGGATGAGCAGTTCTTC.

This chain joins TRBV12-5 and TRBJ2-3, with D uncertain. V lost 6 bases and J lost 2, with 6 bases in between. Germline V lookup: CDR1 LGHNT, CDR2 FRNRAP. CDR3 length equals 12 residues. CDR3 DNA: TGTGCTAGTGGGGGCGTCACAGATACGCAGTATTTT. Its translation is CASGGVTDTQYF.

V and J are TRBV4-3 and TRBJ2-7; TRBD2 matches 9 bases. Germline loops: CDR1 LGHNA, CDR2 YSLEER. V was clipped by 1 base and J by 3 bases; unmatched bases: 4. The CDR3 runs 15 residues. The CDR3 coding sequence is TGCGCCAGCAGCCAAGCGGCTAGCGGGATCTACGAGCAGTACTTC. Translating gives CASSQAASGIYEQYF.

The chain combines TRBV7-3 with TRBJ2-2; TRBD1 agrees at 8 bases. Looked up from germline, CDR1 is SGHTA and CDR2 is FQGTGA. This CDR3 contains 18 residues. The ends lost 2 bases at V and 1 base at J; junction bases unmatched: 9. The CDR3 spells CASSLAYSGTGNTGELFF. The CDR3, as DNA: TGTGCCAGCAGCTTAGCGTATTCCGGGACAGGGAACACCGGGGAGCTGTTTTTT.

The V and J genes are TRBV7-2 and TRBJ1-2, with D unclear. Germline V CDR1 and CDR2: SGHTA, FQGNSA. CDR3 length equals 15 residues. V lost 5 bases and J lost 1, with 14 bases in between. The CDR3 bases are TGTGCCAGCAGCGGAGGCGGGCTACTTAACTATGGCTACACCTTC. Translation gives CASSGGGLLNYGYTF.